The sequence of this T cell receptor (beta chain) was determined in a study of blood T cell repertoires in COVID-19. Study at large: The United States, Italy and Spain were the sources of the acute and convalescent COVID-19 samples. From T cells, B-cell-depleted T cells, or PBMCs came the material, which was cDNA or gDNA.

Original data processing: Amplifying reference gene primers gave estimates of nucleated cell counts. Profiled with immunoSEQ multiplex PCR; TCRdb holds only in-frame clones, not every one. V and J calls and clone size follow that table, whereas D and trimming were derived from the DNA. The table includes 60,000 to 70,000 clones, 86% detected once. The CDR3 extends over 13 amino acids. The V end was cut by 5 bases, the J end by 8 bases, with 12 bases between. The source is an older woman with acute or convalescent COVID-19. The J gene is TRBJ1-4, the V gene TRBV12-3 or TRBV12-4; no firm D call. Sequencing was performed on peripheral blood. For the CDR3, the DNA is TGTGCCAGCAGTCCTTCGGACTGGGAAAAACTGTTTTTT. It encodes CASSPSDWEKLFF.